This TCR beta chain is from a study of beta chain features in type 1 diabetes. Across the whole study: Analysis included more than 90 million sorted cells drawn from all samples. Study-wide results and caveats: The naive, central memory and Treg TCRB repertoires looked more alike in patients than they did in healthy donors. A pattern of fewer insertions and more deletions at VDJ junctions was seen in type 1 diabetes patients.

CDR1 and CDR2 (germline): MDHEN, SYDVKM. V lost 7 bases and J 7 bases, leaving 25 bases between the germline ends. The CDR3 runs to 17 residues. A CD45RO/CCR7/CD25/CD127/CD95/CD27 panel sorted naive, central memory, regulatory and stem cell-like memory CD4+ cells. About this clone itself: The antigen is not known.

Since all of the isolated RNA was reverse transcribed, expressed TCRB transcripts were what got sequenced. Only in-frame clones appear in the TCRdb table, and some are missing; sequencing was by immunoSEQ multiplex PCR. The sample shows around 430,000 clones, 30% of them seen only once. The V and J genes are TRBV28 and TRBJ2-2; no reliable D call. The sample was naive CD4+ T cells from blood. The clonotype originates from a man aged 18 to 29 in good health. CDR3 coding DNA: TGTGCCAGCACCCCCACTGGGGAACCGTGGCGTGGCGGGGAGCTGTTTTTT. Its protein is CASTPTGEPWRGGELFF.